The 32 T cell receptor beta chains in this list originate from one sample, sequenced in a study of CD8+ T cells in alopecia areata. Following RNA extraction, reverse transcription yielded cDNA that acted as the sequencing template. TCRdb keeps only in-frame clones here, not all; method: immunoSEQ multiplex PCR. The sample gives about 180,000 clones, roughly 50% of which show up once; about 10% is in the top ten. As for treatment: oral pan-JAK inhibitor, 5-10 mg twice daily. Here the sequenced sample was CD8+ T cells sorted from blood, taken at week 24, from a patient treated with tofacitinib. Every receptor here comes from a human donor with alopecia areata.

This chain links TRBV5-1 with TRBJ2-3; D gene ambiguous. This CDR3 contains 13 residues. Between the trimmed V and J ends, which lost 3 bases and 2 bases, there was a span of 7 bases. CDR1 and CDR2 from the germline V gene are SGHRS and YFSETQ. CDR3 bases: TGCGCCAGCAGCTCCCTCCCCACAGATACGCAGTATTTT. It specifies CASSSLPTDTQYF.

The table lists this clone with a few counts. The CDR3: CASSMGQTYEQYF. CDR3 sequence (DNA): TGTGCCAGCAGCATGGGACAGACCTACGAGCAGTACTTC. The genes are TRBV13 and TRBJ2-7, with 7 bases matching TRBD1. Germline lookup yields CDR1 PRHDT and CDR2 FYEKMQ (reference sequence). This CDR3 is 13 amino acids long. The J segment lost 2 bases and the V segment lost 5 bases, leaving 3 bases of the junction unmatched.

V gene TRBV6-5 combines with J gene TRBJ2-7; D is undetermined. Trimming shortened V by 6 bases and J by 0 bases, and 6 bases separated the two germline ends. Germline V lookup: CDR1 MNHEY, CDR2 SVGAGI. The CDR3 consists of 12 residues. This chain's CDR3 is CASRSGSYEQYF. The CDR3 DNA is TGTGCCAGCAGATCCGGCTCCTACGAGCAGTACTTC.

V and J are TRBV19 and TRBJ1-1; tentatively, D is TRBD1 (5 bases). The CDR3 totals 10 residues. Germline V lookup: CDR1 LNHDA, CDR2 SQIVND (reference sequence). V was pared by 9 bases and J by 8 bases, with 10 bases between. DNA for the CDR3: TGTGCCAGCCGGGGCAGGGAAGCTTTCTTT. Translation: CASRGREAFF.

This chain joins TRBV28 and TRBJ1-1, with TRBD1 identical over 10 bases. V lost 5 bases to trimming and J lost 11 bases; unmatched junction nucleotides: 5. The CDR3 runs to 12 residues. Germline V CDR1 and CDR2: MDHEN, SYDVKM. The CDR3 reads CASSPTGGGAFF. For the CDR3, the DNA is TGTGCCAGCAGTCCGACAGGGGGCGGGGCTTTCTTT.

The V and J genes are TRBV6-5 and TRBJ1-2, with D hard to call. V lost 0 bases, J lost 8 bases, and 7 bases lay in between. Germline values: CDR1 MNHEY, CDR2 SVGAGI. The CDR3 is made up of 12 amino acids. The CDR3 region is CASSYSGEGYTF. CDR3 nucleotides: TGTGCCAGCAGTTACTCTGGGGAAGGCTACACCTTC.

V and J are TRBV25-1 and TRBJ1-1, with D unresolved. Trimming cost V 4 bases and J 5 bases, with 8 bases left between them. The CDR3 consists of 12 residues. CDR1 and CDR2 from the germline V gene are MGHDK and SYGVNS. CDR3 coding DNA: TGTGCCAGCAGTGTCGGTTGGACTGAAGCTTTCTTT. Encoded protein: CASSVGWTEAFF.

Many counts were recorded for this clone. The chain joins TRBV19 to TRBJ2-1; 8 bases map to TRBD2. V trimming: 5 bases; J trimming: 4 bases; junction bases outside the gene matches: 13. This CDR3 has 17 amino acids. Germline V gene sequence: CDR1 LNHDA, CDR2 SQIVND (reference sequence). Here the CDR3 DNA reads TGTGCCAGTAGTCCTAAGGGACTAGAGGTTCTTTACAATGAGCAGTTCTTC. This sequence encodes CASSPKGLEVLYNEQFF. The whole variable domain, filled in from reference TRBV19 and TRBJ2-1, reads DGGITQSPKYLFRKEGQNVTLSCEQNLNHDAMYWYRQDPGQGLRLIYYSQIVNDFQKGDIAEGYSVSREKKESFPLTVTSAQKNPTAFYLCASSPKGLEVLYNEQFFGPGTRLTVL.

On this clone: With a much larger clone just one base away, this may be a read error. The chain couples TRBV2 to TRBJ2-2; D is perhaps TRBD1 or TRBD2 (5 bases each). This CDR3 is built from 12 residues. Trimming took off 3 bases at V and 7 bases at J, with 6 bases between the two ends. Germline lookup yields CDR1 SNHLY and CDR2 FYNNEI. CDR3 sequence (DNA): TGTGCCAGCAGTGAGGGGGTCGGGGAGCTGTTTTTT. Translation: CASSEGVGELFF.

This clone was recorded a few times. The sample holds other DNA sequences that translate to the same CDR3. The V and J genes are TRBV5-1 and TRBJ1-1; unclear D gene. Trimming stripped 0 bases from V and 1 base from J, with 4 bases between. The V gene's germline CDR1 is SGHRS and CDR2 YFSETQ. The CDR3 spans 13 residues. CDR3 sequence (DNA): TGCGCCAGCAGCTTGGGCAGGAACACTGAAGCTTTCTTT. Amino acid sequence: CASSLGRNTEAFF.

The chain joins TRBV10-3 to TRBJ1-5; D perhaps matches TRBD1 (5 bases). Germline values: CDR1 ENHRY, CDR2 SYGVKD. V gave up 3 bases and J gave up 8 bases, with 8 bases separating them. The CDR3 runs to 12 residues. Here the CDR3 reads CAISESGKPQHF. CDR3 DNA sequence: TGTGCCATCAGTGAATCAGGGAAGCCCCAGCATTTT.

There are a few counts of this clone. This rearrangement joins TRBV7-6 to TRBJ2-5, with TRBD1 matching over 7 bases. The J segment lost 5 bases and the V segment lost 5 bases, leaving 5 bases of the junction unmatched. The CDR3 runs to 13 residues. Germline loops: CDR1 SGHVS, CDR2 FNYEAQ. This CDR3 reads CASSRQGLETQYF. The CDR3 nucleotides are TGTGCCAGCAGCCGACAGGGTCTGGAGACCCAGTACTTC.

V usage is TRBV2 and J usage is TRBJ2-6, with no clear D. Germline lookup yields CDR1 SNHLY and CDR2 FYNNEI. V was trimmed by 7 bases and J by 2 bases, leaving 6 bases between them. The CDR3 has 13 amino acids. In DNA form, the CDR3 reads TGTGCCAGCATCTGGCCTGGGGCCAACGTCCTGACTTTC. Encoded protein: CASIWPGANVLTF.

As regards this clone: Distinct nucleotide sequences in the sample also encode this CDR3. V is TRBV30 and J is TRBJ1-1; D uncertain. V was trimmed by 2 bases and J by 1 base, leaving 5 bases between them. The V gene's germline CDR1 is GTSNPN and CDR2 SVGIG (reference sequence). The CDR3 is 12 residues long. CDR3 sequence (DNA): TGTGCCTGGAGTATCTCGAACACTGAAGCTTTCTTT. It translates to CAWSISNTEAFF.

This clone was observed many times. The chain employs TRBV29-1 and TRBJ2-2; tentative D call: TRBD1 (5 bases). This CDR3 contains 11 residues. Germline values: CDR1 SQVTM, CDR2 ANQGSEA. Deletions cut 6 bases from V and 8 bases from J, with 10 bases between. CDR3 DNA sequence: TGCAGCGTGACAGTTGCAGGGGAGCTGTTTTTT. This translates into CSVTVAGELFF.

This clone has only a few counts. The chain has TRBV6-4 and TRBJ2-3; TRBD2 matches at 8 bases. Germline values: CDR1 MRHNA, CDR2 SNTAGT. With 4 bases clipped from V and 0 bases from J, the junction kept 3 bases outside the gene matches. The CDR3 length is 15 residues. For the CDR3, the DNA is TGTGCCAGCAGTGCGGGGGGGGCTAGCACAGATACGCAGTATTTT. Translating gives CASSAGGASTDTQYF.

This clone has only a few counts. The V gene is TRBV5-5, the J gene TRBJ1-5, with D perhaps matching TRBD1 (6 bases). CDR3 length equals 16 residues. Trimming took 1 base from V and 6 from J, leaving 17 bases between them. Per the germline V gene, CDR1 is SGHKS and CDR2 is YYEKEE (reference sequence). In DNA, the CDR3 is TGTGCCAGCAGCTTGAACAGGGAAGATTACGGTCAGCCCCAGCATTTT. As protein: CASSLNREDYGQPQHF. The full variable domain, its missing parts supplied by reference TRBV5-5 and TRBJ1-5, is DAGVTQSPTHLIKTRGQQVTLRCSPISGHKSVSWYQQVLGQGPQFIFQYYEKEERGRGNFPDRFSARQFPNYSSELNVNALLLGDSALYLCASSLNREDYGQPQHFGDGTRLSIL.

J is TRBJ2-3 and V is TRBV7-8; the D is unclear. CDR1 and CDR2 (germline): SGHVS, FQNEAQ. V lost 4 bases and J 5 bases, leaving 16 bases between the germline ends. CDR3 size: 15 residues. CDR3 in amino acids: CASSYQLGLGDTQYF. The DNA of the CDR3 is TGTGCCAGCAGCTACCAACTTGGGCTGGGAGATACGCAGTATTTT.

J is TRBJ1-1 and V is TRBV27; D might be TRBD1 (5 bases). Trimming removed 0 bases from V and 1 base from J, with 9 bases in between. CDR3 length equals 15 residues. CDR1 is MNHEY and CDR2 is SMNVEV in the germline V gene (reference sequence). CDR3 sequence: CASSLSPTGNTEAFF. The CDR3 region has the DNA TGTGCCAGCAGTTTATCACCCACAGGGAACACTGAAGCTTTCTTT.

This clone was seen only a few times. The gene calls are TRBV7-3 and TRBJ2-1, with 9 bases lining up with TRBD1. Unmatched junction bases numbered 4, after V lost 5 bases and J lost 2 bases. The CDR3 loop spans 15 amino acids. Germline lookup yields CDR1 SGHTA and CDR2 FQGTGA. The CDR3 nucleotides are TGTGCCAGCAGCCCCGGGACAGGGCCCTACAATGAGCAGTTCTTC. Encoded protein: CASSPGTGPYNEQFF.

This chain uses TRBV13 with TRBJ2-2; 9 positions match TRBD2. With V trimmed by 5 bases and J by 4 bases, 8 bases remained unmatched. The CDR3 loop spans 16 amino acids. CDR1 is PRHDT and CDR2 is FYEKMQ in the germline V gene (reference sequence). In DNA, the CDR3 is TGTGCCAGCAGCCCGTCGATAGCGGGGGTCACCGGGGAGCTGTTTTTT. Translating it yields CASSPSIAGVTGELFF.

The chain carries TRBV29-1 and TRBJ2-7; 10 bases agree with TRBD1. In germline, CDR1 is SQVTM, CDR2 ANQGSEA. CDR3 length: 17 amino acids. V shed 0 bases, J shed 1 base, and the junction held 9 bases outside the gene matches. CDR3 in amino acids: CSVEDATGTGVSYEQYF. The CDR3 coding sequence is TGCAGCGTTGAAGACGCTACCGGGACAGGGGTGTCCTACGAGCAGTACTTC.

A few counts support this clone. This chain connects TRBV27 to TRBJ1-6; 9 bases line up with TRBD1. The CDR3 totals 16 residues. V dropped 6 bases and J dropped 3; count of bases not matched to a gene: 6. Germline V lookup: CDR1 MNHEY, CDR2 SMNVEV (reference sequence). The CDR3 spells CASRGDRENYNSPLHF. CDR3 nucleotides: TGTGCCAGCAGGGGGGACAGGGAGAACTATAATTCACCCCTCCACTTT.

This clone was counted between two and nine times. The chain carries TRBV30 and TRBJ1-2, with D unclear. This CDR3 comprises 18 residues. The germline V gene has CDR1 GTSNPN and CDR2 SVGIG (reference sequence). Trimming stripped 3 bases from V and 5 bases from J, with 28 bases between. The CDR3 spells CAWRDVLGARLMGYGYTF. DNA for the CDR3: TGTGCCTGGAGAGATGTCCTCGGAGCCCGCCTGATGGGTTATGGCTACACCTTC.

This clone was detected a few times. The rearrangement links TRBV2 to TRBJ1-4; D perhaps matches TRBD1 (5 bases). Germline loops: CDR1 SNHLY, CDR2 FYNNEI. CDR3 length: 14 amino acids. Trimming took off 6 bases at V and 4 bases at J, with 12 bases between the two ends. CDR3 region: CASRPGRINEKLFF. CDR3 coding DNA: TGTGCCAGCAGGCCGGGACGGATTAATGAAAAACTGTTTTTT.

CDR3 in amino acids: CAWSSERGTGELFF. DNA of the CDR3: TGTGCCTGGAGTTCAGAGCGGGGGACCGGGGAGCTGTTTTTT. The chain has TRBV30 and TRBJ2-2; TRBD2 agrees at 8 bases. V shed 2 bases and J 5 bases; nucleotides not matched to a gene: 4. The V gene's germline CDR1 is GTSNPN and CDR2 SVGIG (reference sequence). This CDR3 contains 14 residues.

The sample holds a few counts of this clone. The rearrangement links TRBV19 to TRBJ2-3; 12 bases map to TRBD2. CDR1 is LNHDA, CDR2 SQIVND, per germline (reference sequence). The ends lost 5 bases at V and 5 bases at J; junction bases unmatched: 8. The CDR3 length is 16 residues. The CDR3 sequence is CASSERRTSGEDTQYF. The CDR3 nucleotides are TGTGCCAGTAGTGAACGTCGGACTAGCGGGGAAGATACGCAGTATTTT.

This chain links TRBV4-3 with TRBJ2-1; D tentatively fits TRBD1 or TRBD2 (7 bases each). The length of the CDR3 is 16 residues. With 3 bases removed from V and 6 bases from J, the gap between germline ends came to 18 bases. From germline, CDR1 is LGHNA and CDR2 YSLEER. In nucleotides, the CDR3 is TGCGCCAGCAGCCAGGCCGCCAGGGGGGGCCGCAATGAGCAGTTCTTC. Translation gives CASSQAARGGRNEQFF.

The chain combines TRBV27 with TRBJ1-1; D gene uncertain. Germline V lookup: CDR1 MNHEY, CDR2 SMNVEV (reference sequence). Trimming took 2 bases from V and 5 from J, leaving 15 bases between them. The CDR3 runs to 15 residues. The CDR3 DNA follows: TGTGCCAGCAGTTTAACTCGAACGGTAGCAACTGAAGCTTTCTTT. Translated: CASSLTRTVATEAFF.

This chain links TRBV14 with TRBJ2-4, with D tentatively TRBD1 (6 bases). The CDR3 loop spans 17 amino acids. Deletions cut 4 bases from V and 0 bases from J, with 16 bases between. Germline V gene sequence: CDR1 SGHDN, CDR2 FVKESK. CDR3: CASSPRTEDLAKNIQYF. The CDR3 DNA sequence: TGTGCCAGCAGCCCGAGGACAGAGGACTTAGCCAAAAACATTCAGTACTTC.

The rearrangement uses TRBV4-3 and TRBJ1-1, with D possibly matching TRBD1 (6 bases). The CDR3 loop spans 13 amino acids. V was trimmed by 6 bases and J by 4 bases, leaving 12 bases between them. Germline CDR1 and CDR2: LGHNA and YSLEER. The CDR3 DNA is TGCGCCAGCAGGAACAGGGCGGGCACTGAAGCTTTCTTT. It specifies CASRNRAGTEAFF.

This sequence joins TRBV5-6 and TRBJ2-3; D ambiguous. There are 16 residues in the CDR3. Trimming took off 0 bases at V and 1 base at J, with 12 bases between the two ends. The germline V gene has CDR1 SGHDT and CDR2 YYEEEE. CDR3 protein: CASSLVGSGGTDTQYF. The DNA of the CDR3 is TGTGCCAGCAGCTTGGTAGGGTCAGGAGGCACAGATACGCAGTATTTT.